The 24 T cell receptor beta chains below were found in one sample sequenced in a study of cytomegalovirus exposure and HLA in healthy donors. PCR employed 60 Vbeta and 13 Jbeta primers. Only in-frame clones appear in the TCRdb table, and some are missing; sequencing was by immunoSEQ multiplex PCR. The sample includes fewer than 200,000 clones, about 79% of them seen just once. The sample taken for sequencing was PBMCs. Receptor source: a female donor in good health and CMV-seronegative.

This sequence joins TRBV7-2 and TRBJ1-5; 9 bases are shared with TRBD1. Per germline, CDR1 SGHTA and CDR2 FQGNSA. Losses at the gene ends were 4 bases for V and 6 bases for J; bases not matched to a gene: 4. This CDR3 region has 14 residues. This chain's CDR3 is CASSSDRGSQPQHF. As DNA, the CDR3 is TGTGCCAGCAGCTCGGACAGGGGCAGTCAGCCCCAGCATTTT.

CDR3 sequence: CASSPRGGDTEAFF. CDR3 DNA sequence: TGTGCCAGCAGCCCCAGAGGAGGGGACACTGAAGCTTTCTTT. This chain uses TRBV7-9 with TRBJ1-1, with D perhaps matching TRBD1 (5 bases). CDR3 length: 14 residues. V was pared by 5 bases and J by 3 bases, with 13 bases between. CDR1 is SEHNR, CDR2 FQNEAQ, per germline (reference sequence).

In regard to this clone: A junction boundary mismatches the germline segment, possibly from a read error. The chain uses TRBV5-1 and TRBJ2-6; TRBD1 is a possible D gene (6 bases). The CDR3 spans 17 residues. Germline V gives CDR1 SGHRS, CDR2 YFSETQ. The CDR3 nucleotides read TGCGCCAGCAGCATAGGACAGAGCCCCTCTGGGGCCAACGGCCTGACTTTC. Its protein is CASSIGQSPSGANGLTF.

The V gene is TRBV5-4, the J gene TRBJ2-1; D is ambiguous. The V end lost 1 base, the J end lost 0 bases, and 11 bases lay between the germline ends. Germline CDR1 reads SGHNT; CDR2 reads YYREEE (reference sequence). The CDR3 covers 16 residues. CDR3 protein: CASSLSVVVSYNEQFF. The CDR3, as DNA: TGTGCCAGCAGCTTGTCTGTAGTGGTCTCCTACAATGAGCAGTTCTTC. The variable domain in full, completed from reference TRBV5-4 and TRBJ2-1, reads ETGVTQSPTHLIKTRGQQVTLRCSSQSGHNTVSWYQQALGQGPQFIFQYYREEENGRGNFPPRFSGLQFPNYSSELNVNALELDDSALYLCASSLSVVVSYNEQFFGPGTRLTVL.

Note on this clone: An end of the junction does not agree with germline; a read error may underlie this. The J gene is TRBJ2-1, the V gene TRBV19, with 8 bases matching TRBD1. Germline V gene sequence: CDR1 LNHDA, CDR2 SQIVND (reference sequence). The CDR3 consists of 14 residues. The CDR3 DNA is TGTGCCAGTAGTATAGATCTTTCGACAGGGGAGAGGGTCTTC. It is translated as CASSIDLSTGERVF.

The CDR3 protein is CASSTALREGDEKLFF. CDR3 DNA: TGTGCCAGCAGCACGGCCCTTCGGGAGGGGGACGAAAAACTGTTTTTT. This chain joins TRBV9 and TRBJ1-4; D is possibly TRBD1 (6 bases). The CDR3 loop spans 16 amino acids. Germline V CDR1 and CDR2: SGDLS, YYNGEE. The V and J ends lost 4 bases and 8 bases respectively, with 21 bases between them.

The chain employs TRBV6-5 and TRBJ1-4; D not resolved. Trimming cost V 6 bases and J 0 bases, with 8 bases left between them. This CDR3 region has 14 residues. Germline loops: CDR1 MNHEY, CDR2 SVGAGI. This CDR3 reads CASRRSSTNEKLFF. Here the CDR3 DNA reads TGTGCCAGCAGGAGGAGTTCAACTAATGAAAAACTGTTTTTT.

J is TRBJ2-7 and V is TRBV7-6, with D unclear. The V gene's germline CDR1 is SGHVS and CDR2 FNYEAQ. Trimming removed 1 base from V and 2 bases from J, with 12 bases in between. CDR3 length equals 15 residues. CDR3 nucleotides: TGTGCCAGCAGCTTAGATCTCTTAACAACCTACGAGCAGTACTTC. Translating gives CASSLDLLTTYEQYF.

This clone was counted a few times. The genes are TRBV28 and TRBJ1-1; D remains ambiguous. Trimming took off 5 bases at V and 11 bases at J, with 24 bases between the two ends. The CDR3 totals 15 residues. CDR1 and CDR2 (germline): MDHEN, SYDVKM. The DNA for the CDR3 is TGTGCCAGCAGTCTCCTTAGACCCACTCGAATGGAGGCTTTCTTT. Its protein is CASSLLRPTRMEAFF.

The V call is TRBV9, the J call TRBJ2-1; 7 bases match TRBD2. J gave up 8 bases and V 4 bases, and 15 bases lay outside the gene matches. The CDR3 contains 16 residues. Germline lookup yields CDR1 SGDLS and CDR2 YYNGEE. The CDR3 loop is CASSSLGGGQLYEQFF. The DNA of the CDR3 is TGTGCCAGCAGCTCCTTGGGGGGAGGGCAACTCTATGAGCAGTTCTTC.

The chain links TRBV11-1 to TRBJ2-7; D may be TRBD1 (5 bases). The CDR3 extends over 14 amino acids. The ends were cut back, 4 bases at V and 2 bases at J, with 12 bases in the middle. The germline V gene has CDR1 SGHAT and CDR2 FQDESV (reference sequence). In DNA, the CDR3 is TGTGCCAGCAGCTCCACGCTGGGGCCCTACGAGCAGTACTTC. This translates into CASSSTLGPYEQYF.

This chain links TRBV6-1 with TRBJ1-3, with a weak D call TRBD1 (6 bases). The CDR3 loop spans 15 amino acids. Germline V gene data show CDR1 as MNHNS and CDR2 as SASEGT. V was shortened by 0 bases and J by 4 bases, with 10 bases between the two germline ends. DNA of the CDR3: TGTGCCAGCAGTGAAGCGGGGGGGGCCGGAAACACCATATATTTT. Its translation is CASSEAGGAGNTIYF.

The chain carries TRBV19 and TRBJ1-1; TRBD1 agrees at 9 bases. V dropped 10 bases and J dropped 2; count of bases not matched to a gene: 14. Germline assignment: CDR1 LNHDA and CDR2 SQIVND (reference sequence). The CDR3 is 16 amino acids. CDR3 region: CATNRQTGGRNTEAFF. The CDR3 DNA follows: TGTGCCACTAACCGACAGACAGGGGGACGAAACACTGAAGCTTTCTTT.

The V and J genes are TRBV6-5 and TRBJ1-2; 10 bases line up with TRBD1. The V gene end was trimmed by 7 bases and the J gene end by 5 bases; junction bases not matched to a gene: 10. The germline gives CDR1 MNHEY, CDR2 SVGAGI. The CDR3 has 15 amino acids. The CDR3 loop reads CASTQDDRGPYGYTF. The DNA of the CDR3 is TGTGCCAGCACCCAAGATGACAGGGGGCCTTATGGCTACACCTTC.

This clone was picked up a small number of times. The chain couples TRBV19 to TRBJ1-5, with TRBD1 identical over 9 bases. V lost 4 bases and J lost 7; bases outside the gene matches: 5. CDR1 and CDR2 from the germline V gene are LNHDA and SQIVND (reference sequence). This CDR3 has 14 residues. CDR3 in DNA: TGTGCCAGTAGTAGGGACAGGGTAAGGCAGCCCCAGCATTTT. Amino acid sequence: CASSRDRVRQPQHF.

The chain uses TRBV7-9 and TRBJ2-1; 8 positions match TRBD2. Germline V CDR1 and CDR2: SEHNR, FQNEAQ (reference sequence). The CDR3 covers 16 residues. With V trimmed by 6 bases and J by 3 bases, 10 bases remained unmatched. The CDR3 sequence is CASSPPGLAGYNEQFF. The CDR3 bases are TGTGCCAGCAGTCCACCGGGGCTAGCGGGCTACAATGAGCAGTTCTTC.

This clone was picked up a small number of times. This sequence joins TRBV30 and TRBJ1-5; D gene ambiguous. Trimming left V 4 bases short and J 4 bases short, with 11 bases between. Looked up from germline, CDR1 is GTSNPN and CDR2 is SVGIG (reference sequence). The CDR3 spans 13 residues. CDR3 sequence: CAWNRGLNQPQHF. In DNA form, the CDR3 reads TGTGCCTGGAACCGCGGACTTAATCAGCCCCAGCATTTT.

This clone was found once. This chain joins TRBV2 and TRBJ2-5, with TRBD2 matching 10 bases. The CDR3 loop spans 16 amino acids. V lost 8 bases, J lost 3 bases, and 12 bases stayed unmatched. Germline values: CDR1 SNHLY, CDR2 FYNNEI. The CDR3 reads CASEDPGTSEKETQYF. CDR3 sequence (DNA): TGTGCCAGCGAGGACCCCGGGACTAGCGAGAAAGAGACCCAGTACTTC.

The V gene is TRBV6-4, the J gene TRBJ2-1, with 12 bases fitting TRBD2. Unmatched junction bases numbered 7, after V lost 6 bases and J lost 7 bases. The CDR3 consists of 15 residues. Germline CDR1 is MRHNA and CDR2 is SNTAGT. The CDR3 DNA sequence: TGTGCCAGCAGCGAGGGGACTAGCGGGTTGAATGAGCAGTTCTTC. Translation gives CASSEGTSGLNEQFF.

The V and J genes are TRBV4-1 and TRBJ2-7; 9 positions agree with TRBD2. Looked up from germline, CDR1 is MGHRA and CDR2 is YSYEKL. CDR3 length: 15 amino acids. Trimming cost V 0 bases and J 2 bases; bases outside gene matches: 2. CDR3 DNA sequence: TGCGCCAGCAGCCAAGAAAGCGGGGGGCCCTACGAGCAGTACTTC. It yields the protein CASSQESGGPYEQYF.

CDR3 nucleotides: TGTGCCAGCAGTTTATCCTACTCCTACGAGCAGTACTTC. Translated: CASSLSYSYEQYF. The chain carries TRBV28 and TRBJ2-7; D is unresolved. V gave up 1 base and J gave up 0 bases, with 4 bases separating them. This CDR3 region has 13 residues. Germline V gives CDR1 MDHEN, CDR2 SYDVKM.

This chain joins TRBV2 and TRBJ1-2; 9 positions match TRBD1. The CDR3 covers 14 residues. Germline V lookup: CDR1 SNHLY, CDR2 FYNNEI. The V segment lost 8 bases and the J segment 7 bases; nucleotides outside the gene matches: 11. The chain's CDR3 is CASGGRDRVAGYTF. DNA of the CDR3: TGTGCCAGCGGGGGGAGGGACAGGGTCGCTGGCTACACCTTC.

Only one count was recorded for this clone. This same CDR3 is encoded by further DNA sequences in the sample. The CDR3 loop is CASSLTGNTEAFF. As DNA, the CDR3 is TGTGCCAGCAGTCTTACAGGGAACACTGAAGCTTTCTTT. The genes are TRBV9 and TRBJ1-1, with D perhaps matching TRBD1 (5 bases). This CDR3 has 13 amino acids. V lost 5 bases, J lost 1 base, and 9 bases lay in between. CDR1 is SGDLS, CDR2 YYNGEE, per germline.

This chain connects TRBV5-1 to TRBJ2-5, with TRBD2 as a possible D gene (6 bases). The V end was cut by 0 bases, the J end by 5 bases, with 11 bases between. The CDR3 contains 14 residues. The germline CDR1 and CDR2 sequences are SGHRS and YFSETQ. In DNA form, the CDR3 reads TGCGCCAGCAGCTTGGTGGAGGGCCGGGAGACCCAGTACTTC. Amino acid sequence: CASSLVEGRETQYF.